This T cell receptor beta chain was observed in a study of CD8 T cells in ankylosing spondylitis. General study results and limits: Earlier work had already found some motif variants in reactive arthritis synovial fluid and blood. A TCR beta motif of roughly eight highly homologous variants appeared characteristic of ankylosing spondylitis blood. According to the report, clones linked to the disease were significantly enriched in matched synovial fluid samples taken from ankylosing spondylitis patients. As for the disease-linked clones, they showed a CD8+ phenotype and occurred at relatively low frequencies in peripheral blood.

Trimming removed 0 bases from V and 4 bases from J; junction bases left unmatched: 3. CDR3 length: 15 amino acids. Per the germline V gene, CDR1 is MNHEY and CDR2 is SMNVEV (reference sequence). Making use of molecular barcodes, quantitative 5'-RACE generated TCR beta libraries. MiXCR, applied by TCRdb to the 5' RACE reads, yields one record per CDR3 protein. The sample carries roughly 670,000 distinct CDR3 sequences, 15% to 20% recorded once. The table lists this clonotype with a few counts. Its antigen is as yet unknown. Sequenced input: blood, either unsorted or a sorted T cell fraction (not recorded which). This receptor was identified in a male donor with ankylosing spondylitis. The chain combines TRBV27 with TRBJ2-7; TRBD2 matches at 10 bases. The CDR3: CASSLSLLAGYEQYF. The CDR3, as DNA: TGTGCCAGCAGTTTATCCCTACTAGCGGGGTACGAGCAGTACTTC.